These 10 T cell receptor beta chains share one sample of origin, sequenced in a study of T cells after yellow fever vaccination. MiXCR, applied by TCRdb to the 5' RACE reads, yields one record per CDR3 protein. This sample has approximately 300,000 distinct CDR3 sequences; roughly 6.8% occur once, and the top ten carry about 18%. The sequences come from PBMCs, collected 45 days after the first yellow fever vaccination. These receptors were taken from a man younger than 35 who received the YFV17D yellow fever vaccine.

This clonotype occurred a few times. V and J are TRBV5-1 and TRBJ1-4, with D uncertain. The length of the CDR3 is 12 residues. Germline CDR1 and CDR2: SGHRS and YFSETQ. V was trimmed by 5 bases and J by 5 bases, leaving 7 bases between them. Here the CDR3 DNA reads TGCGCCAGCAGGGCCAACAATGAAAAACTGTTTTTT. This encodes CASRANNEKLFF.

This chain joins TRBV12-3 or TRBV12-4 and TRBJ1-5; D is perhaps TRBD1 (5 bases). V was cut by 4 bases and J by 5 bases, with 9 bases left in between. The CDR3 sequence is 13 residues long. CDR3 in amino acids: CASSSRGYQPQHF. The CDR3, as DNA: TGTGCCAGCAGTTCAAGGGGTTATCAGCCCCAGCATTTT.

This clonotype turned up a few times. CDR3 sequence (DNA): TGTGCCAGCAGTGTACCGGGTTCACCCCTCCACTTT. Residues: CASSVPGSPLHF. The chain combines TRBV6-5 with TRBJ1-6; D is unclear. Germline CDR1 MNHEY, CDR2 SVGAGI. V gave up 5 bases and J gave up 9 bases, with 8 bases separating them. The CDR3 length is 12 residues.

The rearrangement uses TRBV5-1 and TRBJ2-2; 8 bases line up with TRBD1. The CDR3 contains 16 residues. The V gene's germline CDR1 is SGHRS and CDR2 YFSETQ. Losses at the gene ends were 1 base for V and 3 bases for J; bases not matched to a gene: 5. The CDR3 sequence is CASSLFATGDTGELFF. CDR3 bases: TGCGCCAGCAGCTTGTTTGCGACAGGGGACACCGGGGAGCTGTTTTTT. Full variable domain (missing parts from reference TRBV5-1 and TRBJ2-2): KAGVTQTPRYLIKTRGQQVTLSCSPISGHRSVSWYQQTPGQGLQFLFEYFSETQRNKGNFPGRFSGRQFSNSRSEMNVSTLELGDSALYLCASSLFATGDTGELFFGEGSRLTVL.

V gene TRBV5-4 combines with J gene TRBJ2-4; the D is unclear. This CDR3 has 17 amino acids. V dropped 0 bases and J dropped 0 bases, with 13 bases sitting between them. CDR1 is SGHNT and CDR2 is YYREEE in the germline V gene (reference sequence). This CDR3 is CASSLVGLVKAKNIQYF. Written as DNA, the CDR3 is TGTGCCAGCAGCTTGGTTGGGCTAGTGAAAGCCAAAAACATTCAGTACTTC.

The V and J genes are TRBV19 and TRBJ2-2; TRBD2 aligns across 8 bases. The CDR3 covers 15 residues. Germline-derived CDR1 and CDR2 are LNHDA and SQIVND (reference sequence). V shed 3 bases, J shed 0 bases, and the junction held 0 bases outside the gene matches. In nucleotides, the CDR3 is TGTGCCAGTAGTATGACTAGCGCGAACACCGGGGAGCTGTTTTTT. The encoded protein is CASSMTSANTGELFF.

This clonotype turned up a few times. The rearrangement links TRBV7-3 to TRBJ2-3; TRBD2 matches at 9 bases. J gave up 2 bases and V 5 bases, and 8 bases lay outside the gene matches. The CDR3 is made up of 16 amino acids. Per the germline V gene, CDR1 is SGHTA and CDR2 is FQGTGA. CDR3 sequence (DNA): TGTGCCAGCAGCCCCGGGACTAGCAGAGACACAGATACGCAGTATTTT. This translates into CASSPGTSRDTDTQYF.

This clonotype was detected a few times. This chain joins TRBV12-3 or TRBV12-4 and TRBJ1-1; D call uncertain. The V end lost 8 bases, the J end lost 4 bases, and 20 bases lay between the germline ends. CDR3 length: 15 amino acids. CDR3: CASDHSALGGTEAFF. The DNA for the CDR3 is TGTGCCAGCGACCACAGCGCACTAGGCGGCACTGAAGCTTTCTTT.

The chain has TRBV14 and TRBJ2-3; D not certain. CDR3 size: 13 residues. V dropped 2 bases and J dropped 3 bases, with 6 bases sitting between them. Germline CDR1 and CDR2: SGHDN and FVKESK. The CDR3 coding sequence is TGTGCCAGCAGCCAATGGGTAACAGATACGCAGTATTTT. Translating gives CASSQWVTDTQYF.

This clonotype was seen a few times. The chain joins TRBV5-1 to TRBJ2-7, with 8 nucleotides matching TRBD2. Germline assignment: CDR1 SGHRS and CDR2 YFSETQ. J was trimmed by 3 bases and V by 4 bases; bases with no gene match: 9. This CDR3 is built from 15 residues. The CDR3 reads CASSREAGAYYEQYF. As DNA, the CDR3 is TGCGCCAGCAGCAGGGAAGCGGGGGCCTACTACGAGCAGTACTTC.